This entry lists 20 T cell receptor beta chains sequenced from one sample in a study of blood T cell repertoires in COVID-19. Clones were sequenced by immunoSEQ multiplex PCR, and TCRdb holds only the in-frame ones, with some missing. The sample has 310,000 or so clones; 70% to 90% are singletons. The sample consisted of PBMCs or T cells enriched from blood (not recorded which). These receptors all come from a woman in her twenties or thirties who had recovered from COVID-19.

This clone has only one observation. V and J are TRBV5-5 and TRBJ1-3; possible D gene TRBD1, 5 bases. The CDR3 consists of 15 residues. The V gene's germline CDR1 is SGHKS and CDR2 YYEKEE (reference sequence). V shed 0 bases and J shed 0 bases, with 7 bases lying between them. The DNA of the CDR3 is TGTGCCAGCAGCTTGGAGACAGACTCTGGAAACACCATATATTTT. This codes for CASSLETDSGNTIYF.

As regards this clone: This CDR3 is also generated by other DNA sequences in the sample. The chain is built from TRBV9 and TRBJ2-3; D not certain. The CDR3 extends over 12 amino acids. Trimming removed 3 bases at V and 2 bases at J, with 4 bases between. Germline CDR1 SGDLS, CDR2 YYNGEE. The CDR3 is CASSAYTDTQYF. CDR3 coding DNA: TGTGCCAGCAGCGCCTACACAGATACGCAGTATTTT.

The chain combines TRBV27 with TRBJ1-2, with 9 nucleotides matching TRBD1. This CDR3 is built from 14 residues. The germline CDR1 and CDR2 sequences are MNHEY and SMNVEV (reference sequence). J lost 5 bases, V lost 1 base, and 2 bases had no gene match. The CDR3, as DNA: TGTGCCAGCAGTTTATGGGGACAGGGTTATGGCTACACCTTC. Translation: CASSLWGQGYGYTF.

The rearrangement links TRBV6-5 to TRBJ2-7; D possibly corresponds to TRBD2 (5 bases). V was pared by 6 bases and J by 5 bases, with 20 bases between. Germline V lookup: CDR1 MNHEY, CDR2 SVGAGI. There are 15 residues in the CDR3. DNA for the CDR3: TGTGCCAGCAGAACGATCGGGGTGCGGATGAACGAGCAGTACTTC. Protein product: CASRTIGVRMNEQYF.

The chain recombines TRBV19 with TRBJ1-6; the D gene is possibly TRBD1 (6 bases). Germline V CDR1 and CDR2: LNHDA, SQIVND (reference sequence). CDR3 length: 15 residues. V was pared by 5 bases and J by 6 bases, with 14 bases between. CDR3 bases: TGTGCCAGTAGTTCCCGACAGGCTCCTAATTCACCCCTCCACTTT. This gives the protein CASSSRQAPNSPLHF.

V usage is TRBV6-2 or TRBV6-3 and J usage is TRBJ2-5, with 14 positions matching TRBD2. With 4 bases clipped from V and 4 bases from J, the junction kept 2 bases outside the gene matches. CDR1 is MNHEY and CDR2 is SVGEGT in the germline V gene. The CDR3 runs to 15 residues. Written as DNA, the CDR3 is TGTGCCAGCAGTTTGACTAGCGGGGGGGCAGAGACCCAGTACTTC. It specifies CASSLTSGGAETQYF.

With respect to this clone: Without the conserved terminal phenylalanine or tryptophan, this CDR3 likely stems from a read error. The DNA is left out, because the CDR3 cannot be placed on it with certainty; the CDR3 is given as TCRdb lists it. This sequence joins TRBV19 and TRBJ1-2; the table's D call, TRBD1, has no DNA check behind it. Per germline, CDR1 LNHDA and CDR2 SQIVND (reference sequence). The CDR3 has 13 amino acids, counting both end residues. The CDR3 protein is CASSAPGGSEDIY.

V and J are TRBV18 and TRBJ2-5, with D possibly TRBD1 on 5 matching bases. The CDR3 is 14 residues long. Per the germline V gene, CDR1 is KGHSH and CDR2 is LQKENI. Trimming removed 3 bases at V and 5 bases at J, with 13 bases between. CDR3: CASSPPGMGETQYF. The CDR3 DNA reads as TGTGCCAGCTCACCCCCAGGGATGGGGGAGACCCAGTACTTC.

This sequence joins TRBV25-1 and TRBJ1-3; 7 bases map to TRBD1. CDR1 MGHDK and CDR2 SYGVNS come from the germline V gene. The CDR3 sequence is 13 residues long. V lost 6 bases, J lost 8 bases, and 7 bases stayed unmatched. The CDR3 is CASSATGEYTIYF. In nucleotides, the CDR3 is TGTGCCAGCAGCGCAACAGGGGAATACACCATATATTTT.

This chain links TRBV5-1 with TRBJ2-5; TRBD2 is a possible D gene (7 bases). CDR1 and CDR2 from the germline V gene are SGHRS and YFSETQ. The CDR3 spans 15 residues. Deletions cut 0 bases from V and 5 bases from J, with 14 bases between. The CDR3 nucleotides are TGCGCCAGCAGCTTGGCATTTGGGGGGGCGGAGACCCAGTACTTC. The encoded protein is CASSLAFGGAETQYF.

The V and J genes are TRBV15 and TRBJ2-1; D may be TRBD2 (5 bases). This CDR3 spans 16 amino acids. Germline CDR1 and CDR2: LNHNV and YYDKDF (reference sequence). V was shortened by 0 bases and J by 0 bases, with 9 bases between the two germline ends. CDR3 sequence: CATSRDLGSSYNEQFF. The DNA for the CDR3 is TGTGCCACCAGCAGAGATTTGGGGAGCTCCTACAATGAGCAGTTCTTC.

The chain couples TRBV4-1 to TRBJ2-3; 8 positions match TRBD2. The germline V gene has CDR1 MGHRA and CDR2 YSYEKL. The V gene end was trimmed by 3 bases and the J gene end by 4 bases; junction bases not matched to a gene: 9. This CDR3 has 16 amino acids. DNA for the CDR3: TGCGCCAGCAGCCACCGGGAGGGCCCAGGTCCAGATACGCAGTATTTT. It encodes CASSHREGPGPDTQYF.

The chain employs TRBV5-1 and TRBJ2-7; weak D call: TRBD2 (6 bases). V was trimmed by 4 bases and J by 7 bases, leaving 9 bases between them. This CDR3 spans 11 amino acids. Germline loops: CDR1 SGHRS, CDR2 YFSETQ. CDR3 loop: CASSAGLEQYF. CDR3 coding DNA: TGCGCCAGCAGCGCCGGACTAGAGCAGTACTTC.

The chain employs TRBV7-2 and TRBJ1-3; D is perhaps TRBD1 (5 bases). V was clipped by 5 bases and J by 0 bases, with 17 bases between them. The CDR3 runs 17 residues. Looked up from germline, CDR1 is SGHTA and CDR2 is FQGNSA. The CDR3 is CASSGWGGAPSGNTIYF. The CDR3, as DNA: TGTGCCAGCAGCGGCTGGGGCGGGGCCCCCTCTGGAAACACCATATATTTT.

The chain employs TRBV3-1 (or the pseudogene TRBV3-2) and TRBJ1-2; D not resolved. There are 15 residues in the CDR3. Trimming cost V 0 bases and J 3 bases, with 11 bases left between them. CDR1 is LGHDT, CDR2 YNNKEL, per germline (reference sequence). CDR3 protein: CASSQEVTAYYGYTF. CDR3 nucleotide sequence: TGTGCCAGCAGCCAAGAAGTCACAGCTTACTATGGCTACACCTTC.

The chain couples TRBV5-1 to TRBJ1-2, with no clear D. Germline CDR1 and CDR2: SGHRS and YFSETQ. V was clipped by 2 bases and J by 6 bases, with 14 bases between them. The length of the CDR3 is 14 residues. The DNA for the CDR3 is TGCGCCAGCAGCTTATCTCTACAGTCCGATGGCTACACCTTC. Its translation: CASSLSLQSDGYTF. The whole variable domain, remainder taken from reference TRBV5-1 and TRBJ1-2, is KAGVTQTPRYLIKTRGQQVTLSCSPISGHRSVSWYQQTPGQGLQFLFEYFSETQRNKGNFPGRFSGRQFSNSRSEMNVSTLELGDSALYLCASSLSLQSDGYTFGSGTRLTVV.

The CDR3 here is CASSTDSDYGYTF. The CDR3 DNA reads TGTGCCAGCAGCACGGACAGCGACTATGGCTACACCTTC. This sequence joins TRBV28 and TRBJ1-2; D perhaps matches TRBD1 (6 bases). CDR1 MDHEN and CDR2 SYDVKM come from the germline V gene. The CDR3 sequence is 13 residues long. Trimming took 6 bases from V and 3 from J, leaving 11 bases between them.

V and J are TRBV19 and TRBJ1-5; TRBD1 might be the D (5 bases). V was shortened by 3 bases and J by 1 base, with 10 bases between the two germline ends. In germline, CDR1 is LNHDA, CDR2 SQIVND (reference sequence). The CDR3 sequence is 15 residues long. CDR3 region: CASSMSGGSNQPQHF. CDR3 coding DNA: TGTGCCAGTAGTATGAGTGGGGGGAGCAATCAGCCCCAGCATTTT.

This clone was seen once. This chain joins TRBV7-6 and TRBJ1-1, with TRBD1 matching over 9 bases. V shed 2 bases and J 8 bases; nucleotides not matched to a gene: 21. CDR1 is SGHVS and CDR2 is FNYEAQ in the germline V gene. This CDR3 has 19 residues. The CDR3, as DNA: TGTGCCAGCAGCTTACCCACCGGACAGGGGCCCTCGTTGAGTATGGAAGCTTTCTTT. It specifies CASSLPTGQGPSLSMEAFF.

The CDR3 DNA reads as TGTGCCAGCAGCCAACGGGGGGGGGAATTAGAACTGTTTTTT. This sequence encodes CASSQRGGELELFF. The chain uses TRBV3-1 (or the pseudogene TRBV3-2) and TRBJ1-4, with a weak D call TRBD1 (5 bases). The CDR3 consists of 14 residues. Germline V gives CDR1 LGHDT, CDR2 YNNKEL (reference sequence). Trimming cost V 2 bases and J 12 bases, with 16 bases left between them.